What follows are 29 T cell receptor beta chains derived from one specimen sequenced in a study of beta chain features in type 1 diabetes. Whole-study findings and limits: Within each of all four CD4+ subsets, Type 1 diabetes patients had TCRB CDR3s that were moderately but significantly shorter.

Their cognate antigens are unknown. All of the isolated RNA was reverse transcribed, so expressed TCRB transcripts were sequenced. Profiling relied on immunoSEQ multiplex PCR, and the TCRdb table lists in-frame clones only, not all of them. The data contain roughly 300,000 clones, around 9.7% of them singletons. Sequenced input: central memory CD4+ T cells from blood. The receptors derive from a man aged 30 to 45 with type 1 diabetes.

This clone was seen a handful of times. This chain links TRBV7-2 with TRBJ2-3; 7 bases match TRBD2. J gave up 15 bases and V 4 bases, and 7 bases lay outside the gene matches. This CDR3 is 11 amino acids long. Germline loops: CDR1 SGHTA, CDR2 FQGNSA. In nucleotides, the CDR3 is TGTGCCAGCAGCTCCCACCGACTAGCTTATTTT. This encodes CASSSHRLAYF.

V usage is TRBV2 and J usage is TRBJ2-1, with 16 bases lining up with TRBD2. J gave up 9 bases and V 6 bases, and 8 bases lay outside the gene matches. CDR1 is SNHLY, CDR2 FYNNEI, per germline. The CDR3 has 16 amino acids. CDR3 DNA: TGTGCCAGCAGAAAGGGACTAGCGGGGGGGCACGCTGAGCAGTTCTTC. Its protein is CASRKGLAGGHAEQFF.

This clone has more than one count but fewer than ten. The chain has TRBV11-2 and TRBJ2-5, with D uncertain. This CDR3 region has 14 residues. Per germline, CDR1 SGHAT and CDR2 FQNNGV. The V end was cut by 1 base, the J end by 0 bases, with 6 bases between. The CDR3 bases are TGTGCCAGCAGCTTAGTGTGGGACCAAGAGACCCAGTACTTC. Encoded protein: CASSLVWDQETQYF.

The CDR3 loop reads CAISAFGDRGLEYGYTF. The CDR3 DNA reads as TGTGCCATCAGTGCGTTTGGAGACAGGGGCTTAGAATATGGCTACACCTTC. The rearrangement links TRBV10-3 to TRBJ1-2, with 8 bases matching TRBD1. This CDR3 is built from 17 residues. Unmatched junction bases numbered 15, after V lost 4 bases and J lost 5 bases. Germline CDR1 ENHRY, CDR2 SYGVKD.

This chain connects TRBV25-1 to TRBJ1-4; D is ambiguous. V lost 3 bases to trimming and J lost 7 bases, with 12 bases between them. The CDR3 sequence is 14 residues long. CDR1 and CDR2 (germline): MGHDK, SYGVNS. The CDR3 reads CASSDRLGGEKLFF. CDR3 bases: TGTGCCAGCAGTGACAGGCTGGGTGGTGAAAAACTGTTTTTT.

In this sample, this clone turned up a few times. The chain combines TRBV10-3 with TRBJ2-7; D may correspond to TRBD1 or TRBD2 (5 bases each). V lost 6 bases and J lost 3, with 12 bases in between. The CDR3 totals 13 residues. Germline V gene data show CDR1 as ENHRY and CDR2 as SYGVKD. The CDR3 protein is CAISGQGRYEQYF. CDR3 sequence (DNA): TGTGCCATCAGCGGGCAGGGACGCTACGAGCAGTACTTC.

In DNA, the CDR3 is TGCGCCAGCAGCCAACAGACCAATGAGCAGTTCTTC. This gives the protein CASSQQTNEQFF. The V and J genes are TRBV4-1 and TRBJ2-1; D call uncertain. Germline V gene sequence: CDR1 MGHRA, CDR2 YSYEKL. The ends were cut back, 2 bases at V and 6 bases at J, with 5 bases in the middle. The CDR3 is made up of 12 amino acids.

This clone came up a few times. The V call is TRBV18, the J call TRBJ2-3; no clear D. The length of the CDR3 is 13 residues. CDR1 KGHSH and CDR2 LQKENI come from the germline V gene. With 5 bases removed from V and 3 bases from J, the gap between germline ends came to 9 bases. For the CDR3, the DNA is TGTGCCAGCTCAGCTGACGGTACAGATACGCAGTATTTT. Residues: CASSADGTDTQYF.

The chain has TRBV18 and TRBJ1-2; TRBD1 matches at 8 bases. This CDR3 has 14 residues. The germline V gene has CDR1 KGHSH and CDR2 LQKENI. The junction had 10 bases not matched to a gene; V was cut back by 6 bases and J by 7 bases. CDR3 bases: TGTGCCAGCTCCACCTCCCGACAGGGGTTTGGCTACACCTTC. Its translation: CASSTSRQGFGYTF.

V and J are TRBV6-1 and TRBJ1-1; 8 bases are shared with TRBD1. Unmatched junction bases numbered 6, after V lost 6 bases and J lost 0 bases. CDR1 and CDR2 (germline): MNHNS, SASEGT. The CDR3 covers 15 residues. The DNA of the CDR3 is TGTGCCAGCAGAGAACAGGGGGGAGTGAACACTGAAGCTTTCTTT. Protein product: CASREQGGVNTEAFF.

This clone was counted only a few times. The chain recombines TRBV4-1 with TRBJ2-1; D uncertain. The germline V and J ends were trimmed by 0 bases and 4 bases, with 10 bases remaining between them. CDR3 length equals 15 residues. Germline V lookup: CDR1 MGHRA, CDR2 YSYEKL. The chain's CDR3 is CASSQDSSGYNEQFF. The CDR3 DNA is TGCGCCAGCAGCCAAGATTCAAGTGGGTACAATGAGCAGTTCTTC.

The chain recombines TRBV7-2 with TRBJ2-5; 9 bases fit TRBD1. The CDR3 is 14 amino acids. CDR1 and CDR2 (germline): SGHTA, FQGNSA. The trim removed 5 bases at V and 5 bases at J, leaving 6 bases unmatched. The CDR3 region is CASSRTGVDETQYF. For the CDR3, the DNA is TGTGCCAGCAGCCGGACAGGGGTCGATGAGACCCAGTACTTC.

This clone was observed a handful of times. The genes are TRBV19 and TRBJ1-1; D is perhaps TRBD1 (6 bases). V dropped 4 bases and J dropped 1 base, with 10 bases sitting between them. The CDR3 sequence is 14 residues long. Germline V lookup: CDR1 LNHDA, CDR2 SQIVND (reference sequence). The CDR3 nucleotides read TGTGCCAGTAGTACCCGGGGGCCGAACACTGAAGCTTTCTTT. It specifies CASSTRGPNTEAFF.

The chain couples TRBV7-2 to TRBJ2-7; possibly TRBD2 for D (5 bases). Trimming left V 6 bases short and J 7 bases short, with 16 bases between. The CDR3 totals 13 residues. Germline CDR1 SGHTA, CDR2 FQGNSA. CDR3: CASSPGLSREQYF. The CDR3, as DNA: TGTGCCAGCAGTCCAGGACTGAGCCGGGAGCAGTACTTC.

This clone was counted between two and nine times. The CDR3 DNA sequence: TGTGCCAGCAGCACCGGCCAGGCAGCCACCTCTGGAAACACCATATATTTT. This encodes CASSTGQAATSGNTIYF. J is TRBJ1-3 and V is TRBV9, with D uncertain. This CDR3 contains 17 residues. Trimming cost V 4 bases and J 0 bases, with 17 bases left between them. CDR1 and CDR2 from the germline V gene are SGDLS and YYNGEE.

The chain links TRBV11-2 to TRBJ2-2; 12 nucleotides align to TRBD1. The germline V gene has CDR1 SGHAT and CDR2 FQNNGV. The trim removed 5 bases at V and 1 base at J, leaving 8 bases unmatched. CDR3 size: 18 residues. CDR3 bases: TGTGCCAGCAGCCCCCGGGGGACAGGGGGCGGGAACACCGGGGAGCTGTTTTTT. This sequence encodes CASSPRGTGGGNTGELFF. The variable domain in full, completed from reference TRBV11-2 and TRBJ2-2, reads EAGVAQSPRYKIIEKRQSVAFWCNPISGHATLYWYQQILGQGPKLLIQFQNNGVVDDSQLPKDRFSAERLKGVDSTLKIQPAKLEDSAVYLCASSPRGTGGGNTGELFFGEGSRLTVL.

This chain links TRBV7-8 with TRBJ1-2, with 7 bases fitting TRBD1. The CDR3 consists of 13 residues. The ends lost 1 base at V and 7 bases at J; junction bases unmatched: 3. The germline CDR1 and CDR2 sequences are SGHVS and FQNEAQ. CDR3 nucleotides: TGTGCCAGCAGCTTAGAGACAGGGTCTGGCTACACCTTC. It specifies CASSLETGSGYTF.

This chain joins TRBV20-1 and TRBJ2-1; D is unclear. The CDR3 runs 11 residues. Trimming took off 2 bases at V and 7 bases at J, with 6 bases between the two ends. Germline values: CDR1 DFQATT, CDR2 SNEGSKA (reference sequence). CDR3 loop: CSARYSNEQFF. The CDR3 DNA sequence: TGCAGTGCTAGATATAGTAATGAGCAGTTCTTC.

V gene TRBV30 combines with J gene TRBJ2-1; a weak D match, TRBD2 (5 bases). V lost 1 base and J 4 bases, leaving 8 bases between the germline ends. The CDR3 has 13 amino acids. CDR1 and CDR2 from the germline V gene are GTSNPN and SVGIG (reference sequence). CDR3 region: CAWSGEGYNEQFF. The CDR3 DNA sequence: TGTGCCTGGAGTGGAGAGGGATACAATGAGCAGTTCTTC.

This rearrangement joins TRBV30 to TRBJ2-1, with D perhaps matching TRBD1 or TRBD2 (5 bases each). The ends were cut back, 3 bases at V and 7 bases at J, with 10 bases in the middle. This CDR3 region has 12 residues. Germline CDR1 reads GTSNPN; CDR2 reads SVGIG (reference sequence). CDR3 bases: TGTGCCTGGAGCGGGGCAGCAAATGAGCAGTTCTTC. Translating it yields CAWSGAANEQFF.

This clone came up a few times. The V and J genes are TRBV4-3 and TRBJ2-5; possibly TRBD1 for D (5 bases). The J call could be wrong; TRBJ2-7 is a better fit for the DNA end. Germline CDR1 is LGHNA and CDR2 is YSLEER. This CDR3 has 15 amino acids. The CDR3 spells CASSQGGAKGYEQYF. The CDR3 nucleotides read TGCGCCAGCAGCCAAGGTGGGGCCAAGGGCTACGAGCAGTACTTC.

The rearrangement joins TRBV7-2 to TRBJ2-5, with no clear D. The CDR3 is 13 residues long. The germline CDR1 and CDR2 sequences are SGHTA and FQGNSA. Trimming shortened V by 1 base and J by 5 bases, and 8 bases separated the two germline ends. CDR3 nucleotides: TGTGCCAGCAGCTTAGTGGTTGTTGAGACCCAGTACTTC. The encoded protein is CASSLVVVETQYF.

The chain has TRBV7-9 and TRBJ2-2; D call uncertain. V lost 1 base and J lost 7, with 13 bases in between. From germline, CDR1 is SEHNR and CDR2 FQNEAQ (reference sequence). This CDR3 comprises 15 residues. CDR3 sequence reads: CASSLEPSPNGELFF. The CDR3 region has the DNA TGTGCCAGCAGCTTAGAACCGTCCCCCAACGGGGAGCTGTTTTTT.

This chain uses TRBV30 with TRBJ1-2; 10 nucleotides align to TRBD1. The length of the CDR3 is 15 residues. Germline-derived CDR1 and CDR2 are GTSNPN and SVGIG (reference sequence). After removal of 4 bases from V and 3 bases from J, the junction contained 8 bases not matched to a gene. CDR3 nucleotides: TGTGCCTGGATGGGACAGGGGCCCGGCTACTATGGCTACACCTTC. It encodes CAWMGQGPGYYGYTF. The whole variable domain, remainder taken from reference TRBV30 and TRBJ1-2, is SQTIHQWPATLVQPVGSPLSLECTVEGTSNPNLYWYRQAAGRGLQLLFYSVGIGQISSEVPQNLSASRPQDRQFILSSKKLLLSDSGFYLCAWMGQGPGYYGYTFGSGTRLTVV.

Ten or more counts support this clone. The V gene is TRBV10-3, the J gene TRBJ2-5; 7 nucleotides align to TRBD2. V lost 4 bases to trimming and J lost 5 bases; unmatched junction nucleotides: 13. There are 16 residues in the CDR3. The germline V gene has CDR1 ENHRY and CDR2 SYGVKD. CDR3 nucleotides: TGTGCCATCAGTGGACAACTAGCGATAGGCGCCGAGACCCAGTACTTC. It specifies CAISGQLAIGAETQYF.

This clone has at least ten counts. The chain joins TRBV23-1 to TRBJ2-1; 8 bases fit TRBD1. TRBV23-1 is an ORF, with its function uncertain. This CDR3 has 15 residues. With V trimmed by 3 bases and J by 4 bases, 5 bases remained unmatched. CDR3 nucleotide sequence: TGCGCCAGCAGTCACGACAGGGGTGGTTACAATGAGCAGTTCTTC. Protein sequence: CASSHDRGGYNEQFF.

This clone was counted between two and nine times. The chain uses TRBV12-5 and TRBJ2-7; 7 nucleotides align to TRBD1. The CDR3 has 16 amino acids. Germline values: CDR1 LGHNT, CDR2 FRNRAP. The V and J ends lost 0 bases and 6 bases, in that order; junction bases with no gene match: 11. In nucleotides, the CDR3 is TGTGCTAGTGGTTTGGTCCTGGACAGGAGCGTTAGCGAGCAGTACTTC. Translated, it gives CASGLVLDRSVSEQYF.

CDR3 nucleotides: TGTGCCAGCAGCCCGCGACGGGCAACTAATGAAAAACTGTTTTTT. It specifies CASSPRRATNEKLFF. The chain uses TRBV7-2 and TRBJ1-4; D gene unclear. The CDR3 is made up of 15 amino acids. V dropped 5 bases and J dropped 0 bases, with 10 bases sitting between them. From germline, CDR1 is SGHTA and CDR2 FQGNSA.

Many counts were recorded for this clone. The chain has TRBV21-1 and TRBJ2-5; the table's TRBD2 call for D was not verified on the DNA. TRBV21-1 represents a pseudogene. CDR3 length equals 16 residues. CDR3 nucleotides: TGTGCCAGCAGCAAAGAGGCTAGCGGGGGACAAGAGACCCAGTACTTC. Translation: CASSKEASGGQETQYF.